The next 21 T cell receptor beta chains were all read from a single sample in a study of blood T cell repertoires in COVID-19 (dated by TCRdb to about 2020). The protocol used for the library was the immunoSEQ multiplex PCR assay. TCRdb stores this immuneACCESS table with in-frame sequences only. Part of the clones is absent; in the studies checked, under half of the shortfall reflects unresolved V genes, and no reason is known for the rest. The sample table holds about 260,000 clones, of which 88% were seen once. The leading ten clones occupy 3.5% to 4.5% of the sample. The sample taken for sequencing was peripheral blood. These receptors came from a man aged 55 to 70 who had recovered from COVID-19.

The chain is built from TRBV6-1 and TRBJ1-4; D unresolved. The CDR3 loop spans 13 amino acids. Germline assignment: CDR1 MNHNS and CDR2 SASEGT. Deletions cut 2 bases from V and 6 bases from J, with 7 bases between. The CDR3 DNA reads as TGTGCCAGCAGTGAACTAGAGGATGAAAAACTGTTTTTT. Protein product: CASSELEDEKLFF.

The chain carries TRBV18 and TRBJ1-2; 7 nucleotides agree with TRBD1. CDR3 size: 16 residues. The trim removed 3 bases at V and 4 bases at J, leaving 11 bases unmatched. Germline V lookup: CDR1 KGHSH, CDR2 LQKENI. Written as DNA, the CDR3 is TGTGCCAGCTCACCTCCCGGGACAGCAACCTTCTATGGCTACACCTTC. Translation: CASSPPGTATFYGYTF.

The rearrangement joins TRBV20-1 to TRBJ2-2; tentatively, D is TRBD2 (7 bases). Per germline, CDR1 DFQATT and CDR2 SNEGSKA (reference sequence). The CDR3 extends over 15 amino acids. V lost 3 bases to trimming and J lost 7 bases, with 18 bases between them. This CDR3 reads CSASRRGPMSGELFF. CDR3 DNA: TGCAGTGCTAGTCGGCGGGGGCCTATGAGCGGGGAGCTGTTTTTT.

V usage is TRBV3-1 (or the pseudogene TRBV3-2) and J usage is TRBJ2-2, with 8 bases fitting TRBD1. The CDR3 extends over 16 amino acids. The V gene's germline CDR1 is LGHDT and CDR2 YNNKEL (reference sequence). V dropped 4 bases and J dropped 1; count of bases not matched to a gene: 5. The CDR3 here is CASSLRTGLNTGELFF. CDR3 nucleotide sequence: TGTGCCAGCAGCCTGAGGACAGGGCTGAACACCGGGGAGCTGTTTTTT.

This clone is a singleton in its sample. The chain's CDR3 is CASSPGVRTEAFF. The CDR3 DNA sequence: TGTGCCAGCAGCCCAGGGGTTCGGACTGAAGCTTTCTTT. The chain carries TRBV14 and TRBJ1-1, with D tentatively TRBD1 (6 bases). The germline gives CDR1 SGHDN, CDR2 FVKESK. V lost 4 bases, J lost 5 bases, and 11 bases lay in between. The CDR3 consists of 13 residues.

This clone was found once. CDR3 loop: CASSPRQQGESNQPQHF. In DNA, the CDR3 is TGTGCCAGCTCACCACGTCAACAGGGGGAGTCAAATCAGCCCCAGCATTTT. This sequence joins TRBV18 and TRBJ1-5; 8 positions agree with TRBD1. V shed 1 base, J shed 4 bases, and the junction held 9 bases outside the gene matches. This CDR3 has 17 residues. Germline assignment: CDR1 KGHSH and CDR2 LQKENI.

CDR3 coding DNA: TGTGCCAGCAGCACGTCACGGACAGGGATCCCCTACGAGCAGTACTTC. It yields the protein CASSTSRTGIPYEQYF. This sequence joins TRBV5-6 and TRBJ2-7, with 8 bases that match TRBD1. Germline V gene lookup returns CDR1 SGHDT and CDR2 YYEEEE. V shed 4 bases and J 2 bases; nucleotides not matched to a gene: 11. The CDR3 extends over 16 amino acids.

The chain recombines TRBV28 with TRBJ1-2, with a possible D match to TRBD1 (5 bases). In germline, CDR1 is MDHEN, CDR2 SYDVKM. Trimming pared 3 bases from V and 8 bases from J, leaving 19 bases between. This CDR3 has 15 amino acids. CDR3 sequence (DNA): TGTGCCAGCAGTTTCCAGGGTCGGGTATTAGGGGGCTACACCTTC. Amino acid sequence: CASSFQGRVLGGYTF.

This rearrangement joins TRBV7-2 to TRBJ2-1; 13 bases agree with TRBD2. Germline V gene data show CDR1 as SGHTA and CDR2 as FQGNSA. Trimming cost V 1 base and J 9 bases; bases outside gene matches: 6. The CDR3 spans 16 residues. CDR3 nucleotides: TGTGCCAGCAGCTTAGGTGAACTAGCGGGGGGGCGTGAGCAGTTCTTC. Protein: CASSLGELAGGREQFF.

The CDR3 spells CASSYSGTGMNTEAFF. CDR3 DNA: TGCGCCAGCAGCTATTCCGGGACAGGGATGAACACTGAAGCTTTCTTT. V usage is TRBV5-1 and J usage is TRBJ1-1; 9 bases fit TRBD1. Germline V CDR1 and CDR2: SGHRS, YFSETQ. The V segment lost 3 bases and the J segment 0 bases; nucleotides outside the gene matches: 6. The CDR3 is 16 residues long.

This chain uses TRBV11-3 with TRBJ2-1; 9 bases are a match to TRBD1. This CDR3 comprises 15 residues. The junction had 5 bases not matched to a gene; V was cut back by 2 bases and J by 6 bases. Germline V lookup: CDR1 SGHNT, CDR2 YENEEA. The CDR3 DNA reads as TGTGCCAGCAGCTTAAAGGGACAGGGTGGCAATGAGCAGTTCTTC. Translation gives CASSLKGQGGNEQFF.

This clone was picked up a small number of times. CDR3 nucleotides: TGTGCCAGCAGCCTGCGCCGGGACAGCCCCTACAATGAGCAGTTCTTC. It is translated as CASSLRRDSPYNEQFF. This chain joins TRBV7-2 and TRBJ2-1; 7 nucleotides line up with TRBD1. Germline V CDR1 and CDR2: SGHTA, FQGNSA. This CDR3 comprises 16 residues. The junction had 9 bases not matched to a gene; V was cut back by 5 bases and J by 2 bases.

The gene calls are TRBV9 and TRBJ1-4, with D maybe TRBD1 (6 bases). V was trimmed by 0 bases and J by 8 bases, leaving 17 bases between them. CDR3 length: 16 residues. Germline CDR1 reads SGDLS; CDR2 reads YYNGEE. The CDR3 sequence is CASSVAGGLKGEKLFF. Written as DNA, the CDR3 is TGTGCCAGCAGCGTAGCTGGGGGCTTAAAAGGCGAAAAACTGTTTTTT.

This chain joins TRBV5-8 and TRBJ2-5, with D unclear. CDR3 length: 13 residues. V lost 3 bases, J lost 5 bases, and 11 bases lay in between. The germline V gene encodes CDR1 SGHTS and CDR2 YDEGEE. CDR3 sequence: CASSYSKAETQYF. As DNA, the CDR3 is TGTGCCAGCAGCTACTCTAAAGCGGAGACCCAGTACTTC.

The chain is built from TRBV6-5 and TRBJ2-7; 9 bases fit TRBD2. The CDR3 contains 13 residues. Germline V gene lookup returns CDR1 MNHEY and CDR2 SVGAGI. V trimming: 10 bases; J trimming: 2 bases; junction bases outside the gene matches: 6. The CDR3 DNA reads as TGTGCCACCAGAGCGGGGGGTACCTACGAGCAGTACTTC. Translation gives CATRAGGTYEQYF.

The J gene is TRBJ1-5, the V gene TRBV7-9; 9 positions match TRBD1. This CDR3 is built from 19 residues. V was pared by 5 bases and J by 0 bases, with 14 bases of the junction left unmatched. CDR1 SEHNR and CDR2 FQNEAQ come from the germline V gene (reference sequence). CDR3 residues: CASSPGTGGPEYSNQPQHF. The DNA of the CDR3 is TGTGCCAGCAGCCCCGGCACAGGGGGCCCTGAGTATAGCAATCAGCCCCAGCATTTT. Looking up the rest from reference TRBV7-9 and TRBJ1-5 gives the full variable domain: DTGVSQNPRHKITKRGQNVTFRCDPISEHNRLYWYRQTLGQGPEFLTYFQNEAQLEKSRLLSDRFSAERPKGSFSTLEIQRTEQGDSAMYLCASSPGTGGPEYSNQPQHFGDGTRLSIL.

The chain employs TRBV7-3 and TRBJ2-2; maybe TRBD2 (5 bases). The length of the CDR3 is 14 residues. Trimming took 7 bases from V and 3 from J, leaving 12 bases between them. The germline gives CDR1 SGHTA, CDR2 FQGTGA. The DNA of the CDR3 is TGTGCCAGCACCTCCCTCGGGGACACCGGGGAGCTGTTTTTT. This gives the protein CASTSLGDTGELFF.

This chain uses TRBV12-3 or TRBV12-4 with TRBJ2-3; weak D call: TRBD2 (5 bases). The CDR3 sequence is 12 residues long. V was shortened by 7 bases and J by 6 bases, with 11 bases between the two germline ends. In DNA, the CDR3 is TGTGCCAGCACCATACGAGGGGATACGCAGTATTTT. Translated: CASTIRGDTQYF.

The chain uses TRBV5-1 and TRBJ2-3; D is unclear. The germline V and J ends were trimmed by 5 bases and 1 base, with 14 bases remaining between them. The CDR3 totals 15 residues. Per the germline V gene, CDR1 is SGHRS and CDR2 is YFSETQ. The CDR3 nucleotides read TGCGCCAGCAGGTTAAGCGATTCTGGCACAGATACGCAGTATTTT. It translates to CASRLSDSGTDTQYF.

The CDR3 sequence is CASSSVTGQGGYTF. The CDR3 coding sequence is TGTGCCAGCAGCTCGGTCACGGGACAGGGAGGCTACACCTTC. This sequence joins TRBV7-2 and TRBJ1-2; TRBD1 agrees at 9 bases. V lost 4 bases, J lost 8 bases, and 8 bases stayed unmatched. In germline, CDR1 is SGHTA, CDR2 FQGNSA. The CDR3 contains 14 residues.

V is TRBV18 and J is TRBJ2-1; no definite D call. Germline loops: CDR1 KGHSH, CDR2 LQKENI. The CDR3 is 14 residues long. V lost 3 bases to trimming and J lost 4 bases, with 10 bases between them. The CDR3 coding sequence is TGTGCCAGCTCACCCCGTCCCCCTTACAATGAGCAGTTCTTC. It encodes CASSPRPPYNEQFF.